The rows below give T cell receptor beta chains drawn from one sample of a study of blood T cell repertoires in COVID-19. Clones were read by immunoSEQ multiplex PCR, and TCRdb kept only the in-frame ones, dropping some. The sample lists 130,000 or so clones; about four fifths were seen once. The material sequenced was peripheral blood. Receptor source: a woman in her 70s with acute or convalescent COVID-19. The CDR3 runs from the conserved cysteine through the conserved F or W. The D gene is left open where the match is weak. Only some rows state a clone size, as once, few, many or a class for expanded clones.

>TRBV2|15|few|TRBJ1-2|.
CASSEGGTAHYGYTF
TGTGCCAGCAGTGAAGGAGGCACCGCTCATTATGGCTACACCTTC
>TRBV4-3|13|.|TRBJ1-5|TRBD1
CASSSQGVQPQHF
TGCGCCAGCAGCTCCCAGGGGGTACAGCCCCAGCATTTT
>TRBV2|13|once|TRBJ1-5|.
CASSESGNQPQHF
TGTGCCAGCAGTGAGAGCGGCAATCAGCCCCAGCATTTT
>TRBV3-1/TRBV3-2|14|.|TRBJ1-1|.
CASSQVAGETEAFF
TGTGCCAGCAGCCAAGTGGCAGGGGAGACTGAAGCTTTCTTT
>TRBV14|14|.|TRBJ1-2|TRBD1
CASSPPGQMFGYTF
TGTGCCAGCAGCCCTCCGGGACAGATGTTTGGCTACACCTTC
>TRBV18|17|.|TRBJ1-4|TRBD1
CASSPPGQGASNEKLFF
TGTGCCAGCTCGCCTCCGGGACAGGGGGCCTCTAATGAAAAACTGTTTTTT
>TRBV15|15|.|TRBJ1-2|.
CATSRLLTEPYGYTF
TGTGCCACCAGCAGACTCCTGACAGAGCCTTATGGCTACACCTTC
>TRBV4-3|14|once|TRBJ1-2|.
CASSQALANYGYTF
TGCGCCAGCAGCCAAGCTTTAGCTAACTATGGCTACACCTTC
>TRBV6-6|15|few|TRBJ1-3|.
CASSLQGLSGNTIYF
TGTGCCAGCAGCCTACAGGGCCTCTCTGGAAACACCATATATTTT
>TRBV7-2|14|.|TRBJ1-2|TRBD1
CASSFGGGAYGYTF
TGTGCCAGCAGCTTTGGAGGGGGCGCTTATGGCTACACCTTC
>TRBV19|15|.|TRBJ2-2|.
CASRTRQINTGELFF
TGTGCCAGTAGGACCCGACAGATTAACACCGGGGAGCTGTTTTTT
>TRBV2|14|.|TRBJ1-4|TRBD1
CASNYDRGREKLFF
TGTGCCAGCAATTACGACAGGGGGAGAGAAAAACTGTTTTTT
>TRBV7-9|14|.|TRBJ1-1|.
CASSSDRTNTEAFF
TGTGCCAGCAGCTCCGACAGGACGAACACTGAAGCTTTCTTT
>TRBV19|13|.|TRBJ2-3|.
CASNPDFTDTQYF
TGTGCCAGTAATCCAGACTTCACAGATACGCAGTATTTT
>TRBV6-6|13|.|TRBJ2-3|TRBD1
CASSYEGADTQYF
TGTGCCAGCAGTTACGAGGGGGCGGATACGCAGTATTTT
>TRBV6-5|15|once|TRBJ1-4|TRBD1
CASRGQVLTSEKLFF
TGTGCCAGCAGGGGACAGGTACTCACCTCTGAAAAACTGTTTTTT